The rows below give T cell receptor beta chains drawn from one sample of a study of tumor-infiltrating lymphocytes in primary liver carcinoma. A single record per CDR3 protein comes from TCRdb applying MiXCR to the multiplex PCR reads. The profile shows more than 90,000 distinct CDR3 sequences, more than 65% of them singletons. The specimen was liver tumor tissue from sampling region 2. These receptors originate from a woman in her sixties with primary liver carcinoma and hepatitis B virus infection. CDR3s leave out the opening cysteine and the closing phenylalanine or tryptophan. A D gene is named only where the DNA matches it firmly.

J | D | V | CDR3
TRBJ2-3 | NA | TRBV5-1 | ASSLQGRTDTQY
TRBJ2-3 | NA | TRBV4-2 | ASSQGGLGSENTQY
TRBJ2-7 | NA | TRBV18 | ASSPGQLSAYEQY
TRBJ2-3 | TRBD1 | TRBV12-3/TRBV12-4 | ANSPCQGATDTQY
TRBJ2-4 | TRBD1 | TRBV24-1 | ATSDISGGIQY
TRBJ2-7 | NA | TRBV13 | ASSLVDRDERY
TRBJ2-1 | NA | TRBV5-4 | ASTRVGPLPNNEQF
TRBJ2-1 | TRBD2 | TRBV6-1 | ASSDRKRETWRGGYNEQF
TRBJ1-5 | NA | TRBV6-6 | ASSYRGSSNQPQH
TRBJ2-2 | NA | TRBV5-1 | ASSLLSGVGGELF
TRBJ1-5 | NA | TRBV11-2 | ASSLAGTGELWSQPQH
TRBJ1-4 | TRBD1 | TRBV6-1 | ASSARQGGEKLF
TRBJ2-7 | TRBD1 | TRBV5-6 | ASSLVDRNTYEQY
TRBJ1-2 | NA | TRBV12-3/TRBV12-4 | ASSLAGDKGLT